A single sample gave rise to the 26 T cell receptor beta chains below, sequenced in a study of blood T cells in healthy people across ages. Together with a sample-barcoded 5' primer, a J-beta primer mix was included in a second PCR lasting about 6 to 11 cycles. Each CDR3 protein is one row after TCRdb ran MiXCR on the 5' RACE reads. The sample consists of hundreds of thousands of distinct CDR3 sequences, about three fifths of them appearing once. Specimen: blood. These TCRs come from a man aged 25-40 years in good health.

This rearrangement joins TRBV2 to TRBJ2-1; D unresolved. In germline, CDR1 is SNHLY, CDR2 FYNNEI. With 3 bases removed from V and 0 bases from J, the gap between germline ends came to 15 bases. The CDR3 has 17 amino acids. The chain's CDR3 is CASSEVVVVPSYNEQFF. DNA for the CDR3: TGTGCCAGCAGTGAGGTCGTGGTAGTCCCCTCCTACAATGAGCAGTTCTTC.

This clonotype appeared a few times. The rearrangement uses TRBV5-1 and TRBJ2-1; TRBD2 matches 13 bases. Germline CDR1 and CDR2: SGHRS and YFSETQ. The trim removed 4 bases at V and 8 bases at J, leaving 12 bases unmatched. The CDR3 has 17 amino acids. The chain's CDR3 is CASSLEPTSGRFYEQFF. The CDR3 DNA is TGCGCCAGCAGCCTAGAACCGACTAGCGGGAGGTTTTATGAGCAGTTCTTC. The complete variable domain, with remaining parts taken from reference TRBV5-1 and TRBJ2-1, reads KAGVTQTPRYLIKTRGQQVTLSCSPISGHRSVSWYQQTPGQGLQFLFEYFSETQRNKGNFPGRFSGRQFSNSRSEMNVSTLELGDSALYLCASSLEPTSGRFYEQFFGPGTRLTVL.

CDR3 amino acids: CASSAAGWIQYF. In DNA, the CDR3 is TGTGCCAGCAGTGCCGCAGGCTGGATTCAGTACTTC. This chain uses TRBV2 with TRBJ2-4, with D unresolved. This CDR3 spans 12 amino acids. CDR1 is SNHLY and CDR2 is FYNNEI in the germline V gene. V was shortened by 4 bases and J by 10 bases, with 11 bases between the two germline ends. The variable domain in full, with the rest retrieved from reference TRBV2 and TRBJ2-4, is EPEVTQTPSHQVTQMGQEVILRCVPISNHLYFYWYRQILGQKVEFLVSFYNNEISEKSEIFDDQFSVERPDGSNFTLKIRSTKLEDSAMYFCASSAAGWIQYFGAGTRLSVL.

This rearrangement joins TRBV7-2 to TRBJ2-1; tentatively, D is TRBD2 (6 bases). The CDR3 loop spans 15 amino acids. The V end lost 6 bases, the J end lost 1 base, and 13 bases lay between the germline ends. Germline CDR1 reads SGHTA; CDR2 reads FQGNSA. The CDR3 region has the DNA TGTGCCAGCAGTTACCCGGGACTTTCCTACAATGAGCAGTTCTTC. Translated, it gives CASSYPGLSYNEQFF.

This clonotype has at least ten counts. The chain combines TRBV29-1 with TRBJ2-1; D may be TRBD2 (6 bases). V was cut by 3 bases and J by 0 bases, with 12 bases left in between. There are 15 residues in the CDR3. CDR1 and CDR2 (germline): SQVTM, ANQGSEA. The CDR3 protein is CSVEGSGYSYNEQFF. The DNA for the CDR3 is TGCAGCGTTGAGGGAAGCGGGTACTCCTACAATGAGCAGTTCTTC.

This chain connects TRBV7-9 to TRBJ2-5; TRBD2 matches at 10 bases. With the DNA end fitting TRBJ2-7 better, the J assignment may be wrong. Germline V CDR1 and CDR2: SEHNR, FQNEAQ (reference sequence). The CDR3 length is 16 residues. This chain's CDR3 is CASSLSGGLATNEQYF. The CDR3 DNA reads TGTGCCAGCAGCTTGTCGGGGGGACTAGCGACCAACGAGCAGTACTTC.

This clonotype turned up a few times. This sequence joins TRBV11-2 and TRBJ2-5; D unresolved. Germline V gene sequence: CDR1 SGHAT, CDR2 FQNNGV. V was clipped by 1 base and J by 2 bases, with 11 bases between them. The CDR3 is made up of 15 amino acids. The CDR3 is CASSLGSLPQETQYF. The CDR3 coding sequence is TGTGCCAGCAGCTTAGGATCACTACCGCAAGAGACCCAGTACTTC.

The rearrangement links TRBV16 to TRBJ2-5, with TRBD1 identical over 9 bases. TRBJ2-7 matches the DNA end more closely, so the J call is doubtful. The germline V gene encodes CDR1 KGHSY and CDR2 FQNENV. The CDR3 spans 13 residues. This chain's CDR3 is CASSLGQGAEQYF. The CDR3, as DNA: TGTGCCAGCAGCCTGGGACAGGGCGCCGAGCAGTACTTC.

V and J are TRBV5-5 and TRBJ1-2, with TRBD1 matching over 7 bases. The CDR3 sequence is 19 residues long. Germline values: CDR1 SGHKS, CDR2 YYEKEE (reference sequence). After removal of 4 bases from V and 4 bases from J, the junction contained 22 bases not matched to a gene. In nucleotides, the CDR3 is TGTGCCAGCAGCAAGGCCCAGAGGGGACAGATGAATCGGAGCTATGGCTACACCTTC. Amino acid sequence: CASSKAQRGQMNRSYGYTF.

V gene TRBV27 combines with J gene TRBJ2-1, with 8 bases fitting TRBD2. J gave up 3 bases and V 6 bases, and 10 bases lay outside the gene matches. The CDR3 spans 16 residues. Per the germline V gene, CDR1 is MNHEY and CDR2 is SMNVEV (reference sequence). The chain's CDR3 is CASSSGLAEIYNEQFF. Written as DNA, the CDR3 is TGTGCCAGCAGCTCTGGACTAGCAGAGATCTACAATGAGCAGTTCTTC.

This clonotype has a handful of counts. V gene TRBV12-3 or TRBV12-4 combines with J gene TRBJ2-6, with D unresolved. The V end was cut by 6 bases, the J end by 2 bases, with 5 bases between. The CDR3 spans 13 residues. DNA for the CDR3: TGTGCCAGCAGGAGCGCTGGGGCCAACGTCCTGACTTTC. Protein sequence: CASRSAGANVLTF.

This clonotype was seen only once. The CDR3 nucleotides read TGTGCCAGCAAATTCTTAGCGGGGGCCTACGAGCAGTACTTC. Amino acids: CASKFLAGAYEQYF. The chain is built from TRBV27 and TRBJ2-4, with TRBD2 matching 9 bases. The J call may be incorrect, as the DNA end agrees better with TRBJ2-7. This CDR3 comprises 14 residues. Per the germline V gene, CDR1 is MNHEY and CDR2 is SMNVEV (reference sequence).

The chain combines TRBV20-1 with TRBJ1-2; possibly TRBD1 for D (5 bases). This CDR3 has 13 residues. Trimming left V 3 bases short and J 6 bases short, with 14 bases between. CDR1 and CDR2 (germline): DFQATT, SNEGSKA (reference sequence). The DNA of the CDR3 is TGCAGTGCTAGTCGAGGGGCGCCGGATGGCTACACCTTC. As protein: CSASRGAPDGYTF.

The CDR3 here is CSAKASSYNSPLHF. CDR3 in DNA: TGCAGTGCTAAGGCGAGCTCCTATAATTCACCCCTCCACTTT. The chain carries TRBV20-1 and TRBJ1-6; the D is unclear. The CDR3 runs to 14 residues. V was cut by 4 bases and J by 0 bases, with 7 bases left in between. Germline assignment: CDR1 DFQATT and CDR2 SNEGSKA (reference sequence).

The CDR3 bases are TGTGCCAGCAGTTACGAGAAGGGGGATCTCTACGAGCAGTACTTC. This sequence encodes CASSYEKGDLYEQYF. This sequence joins TRBV6-2 or TRBV6-3 and TRBJ2-7, with a weak D call TRBD1 (6 bases). V was trimmed by 2 bases and J by 3 bases, leaving 14 bases between them. This CDR3 contains 15 residues. The germline gives CDR1 MNHEY, CDR2 SVGEGT.

This CDR3 is CASSLEVSGLDGYTF. In DNA form, the CDR3 reads TGTGCCAGCAGCTTGGAGGTTTCAGGGTTGGATGGCTACACCTTC. The rearrangement joins TRBV5-4 to TRBJ1-2; possibly TRBD1 for D (5 bases). From germline, CDR1 is SGHNT and CDR2 YYREEE (reference sequence). This CDR3 has 15 amino acids. Between the trimmed V and J ends, which lost 0 bases and 6 bases, there was a span of 15 bases.

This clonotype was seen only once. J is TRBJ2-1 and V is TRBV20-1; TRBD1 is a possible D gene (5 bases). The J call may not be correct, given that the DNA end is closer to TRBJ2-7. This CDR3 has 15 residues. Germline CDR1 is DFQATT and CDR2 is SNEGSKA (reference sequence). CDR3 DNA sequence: TGCAGTGCTAGAGAGGCAGGGTGGTCCTACAATGAGCAGTACTTC. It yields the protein CSAREAGWSYNEQYF.

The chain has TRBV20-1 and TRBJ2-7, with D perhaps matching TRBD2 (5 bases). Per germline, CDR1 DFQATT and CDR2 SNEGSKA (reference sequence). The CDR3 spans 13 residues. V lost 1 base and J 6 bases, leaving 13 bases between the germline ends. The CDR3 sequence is CSARAGIGLEQYF. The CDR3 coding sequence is TGCAGTGCTAGAGCGGGAATAGGACTCGAGCAGTACTTC.

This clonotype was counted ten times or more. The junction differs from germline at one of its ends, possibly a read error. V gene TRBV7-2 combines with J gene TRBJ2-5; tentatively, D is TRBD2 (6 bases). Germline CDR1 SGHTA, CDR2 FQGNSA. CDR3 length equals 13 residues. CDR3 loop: CASSLAKKETQYF. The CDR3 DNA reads TGTGCCAGCAGCCTAGCGAAAAAAGAGACCCAGTACTTC.

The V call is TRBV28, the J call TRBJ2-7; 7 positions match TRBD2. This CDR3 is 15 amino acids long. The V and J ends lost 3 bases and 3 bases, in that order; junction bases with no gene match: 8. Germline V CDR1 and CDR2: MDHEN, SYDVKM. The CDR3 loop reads CASSFSLADFYEQYF. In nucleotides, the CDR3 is TGTGCCAGCAGTTTCAGTCTAGCGGACTTCTACGAGCAGTACTTC.

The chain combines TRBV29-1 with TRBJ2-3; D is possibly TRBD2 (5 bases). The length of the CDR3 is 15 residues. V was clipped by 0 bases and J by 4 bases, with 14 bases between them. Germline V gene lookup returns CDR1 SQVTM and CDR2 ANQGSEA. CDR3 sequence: CSVEDLPRGPDTQYF. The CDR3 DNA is TGCAGCGTTGAAGACCTCCCGAGAGGGCCAGATACGCAGTATTTT.

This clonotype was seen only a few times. CDR3 loop: CASSLGSGLAGFSSYNEQFF. CDR3 bases: TGTGCCAGCAGCTTAGGTTCGGGACTAGCGGGATTTTCTTCCTACAATGAGCAGTTCTTC. The chain carries TRBV7-2 and TRBJ2-1; 13 nucleotides agree with TRBD2. The CDR3 is 20 amino acids. CDR1 is SGHTA, CDR2 FQGNSA, per germline. J gave up 1 base and V 1 base, and 10 bases lay outside the gene matches.

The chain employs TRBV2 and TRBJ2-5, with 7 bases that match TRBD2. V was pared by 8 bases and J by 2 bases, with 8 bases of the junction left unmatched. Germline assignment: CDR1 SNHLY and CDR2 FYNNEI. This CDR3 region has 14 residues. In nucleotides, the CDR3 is TGTGCCAGCTCGGTAGCGGGTATTCAAGAGACCCAGTACTTC. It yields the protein CASSVAGIQETQYF.

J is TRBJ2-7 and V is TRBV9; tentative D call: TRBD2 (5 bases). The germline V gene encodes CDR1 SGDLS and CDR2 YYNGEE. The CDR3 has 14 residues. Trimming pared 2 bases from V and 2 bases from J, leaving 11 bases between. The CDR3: CASSVKAEPYEQYF. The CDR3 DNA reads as TGTGCCAGCAGCGTCAAAGCGGAGCCCTACGAGCAGTACTTC.

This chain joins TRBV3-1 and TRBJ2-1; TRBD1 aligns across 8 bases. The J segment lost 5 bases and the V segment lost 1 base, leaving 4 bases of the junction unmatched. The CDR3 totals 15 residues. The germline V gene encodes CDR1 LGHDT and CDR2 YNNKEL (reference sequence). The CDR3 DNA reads TGTGCCAGCAGCCAAGCAACAGGGGGTAACAATGAGCAGTTCTTC. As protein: CASSQATGGNNEQFF.

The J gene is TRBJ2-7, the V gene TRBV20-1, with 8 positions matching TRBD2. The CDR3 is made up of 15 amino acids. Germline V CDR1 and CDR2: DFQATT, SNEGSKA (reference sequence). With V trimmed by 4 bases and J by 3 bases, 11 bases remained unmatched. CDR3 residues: CSAIALGGRIYEQYF. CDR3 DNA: TGCAGTGCTATCGCCCTCGGCGGGAGGATCTACGAGCAGTACTTC.